This section outlines one TCR beta chain sequence together with its context. CD45RO-negative, CCR7-positively selected cells formed the naive CD8 fraction, excluding terminally differentiated effector memory CD45RA+ cells. This entry is derived from a study of shared clonotypes between healthy human individuals. Generated by immunoSEQ multiplex PCR, the TCRdb table keeps only in-frame clones and is missing some. The table has approximately 2,200,000 clones, about 93% seen once. Germline lookup yields CDR1 SGDLS and CDR2 YYNGEE. The V segment lost 3 bases and the J segment 6 bases; nucleotides outside the gene matches: 8. This CDR3 contains 14 residues.

This sequence joins TRBV9 and TRBJ2-5; 7 bases align to TRBD2. The receptor comes from a man aged 18 to 29 in good health. Some clones in this sample may be carry-over from other donors' samples. Material: naive CD8+ T cells from PBMCs. The CDR3 protein is CASSAGGGVQTQYF. The CDR3 DNA is TGTGCCAGCAGCGCTGGGGGGGGAGTACAGACCCAGTACTTC.